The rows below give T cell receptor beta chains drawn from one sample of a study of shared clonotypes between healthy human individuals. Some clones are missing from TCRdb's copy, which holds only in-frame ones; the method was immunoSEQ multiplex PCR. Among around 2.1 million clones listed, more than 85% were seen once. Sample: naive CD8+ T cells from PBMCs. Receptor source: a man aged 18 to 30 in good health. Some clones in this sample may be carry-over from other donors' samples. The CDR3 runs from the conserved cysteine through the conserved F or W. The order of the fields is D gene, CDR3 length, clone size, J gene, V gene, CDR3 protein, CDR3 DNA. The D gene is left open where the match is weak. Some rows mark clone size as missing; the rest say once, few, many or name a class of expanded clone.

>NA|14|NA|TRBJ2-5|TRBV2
CASSEGPPGETQYF
TGTGCCAGCAGTGAAGGGCCCCCGGGGGAGACCCAGTACTTC
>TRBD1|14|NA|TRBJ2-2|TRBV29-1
CSATGTDLTGELFF
TGCAGCGCCACCGGGACAGACCTGACCGGGGAGCTGTTTTTT
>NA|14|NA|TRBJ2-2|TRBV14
CASSQVGAAGELFF
TGTGCCAGCAGCCAAGTTGGGGCCGCCGGGGAGCTGTTTTTT
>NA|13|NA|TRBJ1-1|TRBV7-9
CASSLVGPHEAFF
TGTGCCAGCAGCTTAGTTGGTCCCCATGAAGCTTTCTTT
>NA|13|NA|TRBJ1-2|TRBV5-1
CASSEDGHYGYTF
TGCGCCAGCAGCGAAGACGGACACTATGGCTACACCTTC
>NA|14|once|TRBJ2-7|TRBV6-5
CASSPRQLAYEQYF
TGTGCCAGCAGTCCGAGACAGTTAGCCTACGAGCAGTACTTC
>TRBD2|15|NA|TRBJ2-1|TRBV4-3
CASSQVASGYNEQFF
TGCGCCAGCAGCCAAGTCGCTAGCGGTTACAATGAGCAGTTCTTC
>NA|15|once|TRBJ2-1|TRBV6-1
CASIVRSHGPNEQFF
TGTGCCAGCATAGTTCGTTCCCACGGCCCCAATGAGCAGTTCTTC
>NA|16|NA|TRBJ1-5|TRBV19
CASSFRGGGYGQPQHF
TGTGCCAGTAGTTTCCGGGGAGGCGGGTACGGTCAGCCCCAGCATTTT
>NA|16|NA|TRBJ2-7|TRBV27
CASSLTPGTLAREQYF
TGTGCCAGCAGTCTCACCCCCGGGACACTCGCGAGGGAGCAGTACTTC
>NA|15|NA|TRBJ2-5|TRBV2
CASSEPKPISKTQYF
TGTGCCAGCAGTGAACCCAAGCCTATCTCGAAGACCCAGTACTTC
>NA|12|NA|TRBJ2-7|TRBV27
CASSLSGVEQYF
TGTGCCAGCAGTTTATCAGGGGTCGAGCAGTACTTC
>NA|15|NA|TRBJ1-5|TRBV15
CATSPTFNHRQPQHF
TGTGCCACCAGTCCGACATTCAACCACCGTCAGCCCCAGCATTTT
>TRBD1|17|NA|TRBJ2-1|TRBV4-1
CASSHSVGTGAYNEQFF
TGCGCCAGCAGCCACTCCGTTGGGACAGGGGCCTACAATGAGCAGTTCTTC
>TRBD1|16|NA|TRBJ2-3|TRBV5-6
CASSLAGQEGADTQYF
TGTGCCAGCAGCTTGGCCGGACAGGAAGGGGCAGATACGCAGTATTTT
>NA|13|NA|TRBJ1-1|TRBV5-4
CASSPTGIAEAFF
TGTGCCAGCAGCCCAACAGGGATCGCTGAAGCTTTCTTT
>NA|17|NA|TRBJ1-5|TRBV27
CASSFSFQGAGHQPQHF
TGTGCCAGCAGTTTTTCCTTCCAGGGAGCGGGGCATCAGCCCCAGCATTTT
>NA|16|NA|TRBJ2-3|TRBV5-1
CASSPVVREGTDTQYF
TGCGCCAGCAGCCCGGTGGTCCGGGAAGGCACAGATACGCAGTATTTT
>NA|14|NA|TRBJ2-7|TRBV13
CASSEGGTPYEQYF
TGTGCCAGCAGCGAGGGGGGGACCCCCTACGAGCAGTACTTC
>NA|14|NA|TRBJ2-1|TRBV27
CASSLSGLPNEQFF
TGTGCCAGCAGTTTATCAGGGTTACCGAATGAGCAGTTCTTC
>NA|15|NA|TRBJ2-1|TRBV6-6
CASSYSGISLDEQFF
TGTGCCAGCAGTTACTCCGGAATTAGCTTGGATGAGCAGTTCTTC
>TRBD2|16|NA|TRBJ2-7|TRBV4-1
CASSQVGLAGAYEQYF
TGCGCCAGCAGCCAAGTTGGACTAGCGGGAGCCTACGAGCAGTACTTC
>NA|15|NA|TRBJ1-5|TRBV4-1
CASSPHTGSNQPQHF
TGCGCCAGCAGCCCCCATACAGGATCCAATCAGCCCCAGCATTTT
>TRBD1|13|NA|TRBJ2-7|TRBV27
CASTGTGGHEQYF
TGTGCCAGCACCGGGACAGGGGGTCACGAGCAGTACTTC
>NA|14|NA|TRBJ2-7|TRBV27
CASSFGGIPHEQYF
TGTGCCAGCAGTTTCGGCGGGATCCCCCACGAGCAGTACTTC
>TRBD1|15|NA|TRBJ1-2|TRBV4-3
CASSWGQGWNYGYTF
TGCGCCAGCAGCTGGGGACAGGGTTGGAACTATGGCTACACCTTC
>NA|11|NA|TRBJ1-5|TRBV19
CASSSGQPQHF
TGTGCCAGTAGTTCCGGGCAGCCCCAGCATTTT
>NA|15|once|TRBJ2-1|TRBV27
CASSSLPRDWNEQFF
TGTGCCAGCAGTTCTCTACCCCGGGATTGGAATGAGCAGTTCTTC
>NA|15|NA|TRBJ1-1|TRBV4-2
CASSQDPGLYTEAFF
TGTGCCAGCAGCCAAGATCCGGGGTTGTACACTGAAGCTTTCTTT
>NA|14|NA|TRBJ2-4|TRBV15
CATSRGQSQNIQYF
TGTGCCACCAGCAGAGGGCAGTCCCAAAACATTCAGTACTTC
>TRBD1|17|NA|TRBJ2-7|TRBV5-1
CASSLISGQGPLYEQYF
TGCGCCAGCAGCTTGATTTCGGGACAGGGGCCCCTCTACGAGCAGTACTTC
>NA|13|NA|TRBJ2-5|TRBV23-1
CASSRQEQETQYF
TGCGCCAGCAGTCGACAAGAACAAGAGACCCAGTACTTC
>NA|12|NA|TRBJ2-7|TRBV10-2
CASSGGQWEQYF
TGCGCCAGCAGTGGGGGCCAGTGGGAGCAGTACTTC
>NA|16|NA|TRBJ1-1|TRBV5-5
CASSLSARARGTEAFF
TGTGCCAGCAGCTTGTCGGCCAGGGCACGCGGCACTGAAGCTTTCTTT
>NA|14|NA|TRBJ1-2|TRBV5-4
CASGAQGGRDGYTF
TGTGCCAGCGGGGCCCAAGGGGGAAGGGATGGCTACACCTTC
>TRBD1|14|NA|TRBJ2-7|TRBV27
CASSHRTGGNEQYF
TGTGCCAGCAGTCACCGGACAGGTGGAAACGAGCAGTACTTC
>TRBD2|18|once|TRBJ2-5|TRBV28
CASSLYAFPSGSRETQYF
TGTGCCAGCAGTTTATATGCGTTTCCTAGCGGGAGCCGGGAGACCCAGTACTTC
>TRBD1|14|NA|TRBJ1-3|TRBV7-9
CASSEPGQLNTIYF
TGTGCCAGCAGCGAGCCGGGACAGTTGAACACCATATATTTT
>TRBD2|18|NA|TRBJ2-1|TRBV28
CASSPSHSGSTSYNEQFF
TGTGCCAGCAGTCCATCTCATAGCGGGAGTACCTCCTACAATGAGCAGTTCTTC
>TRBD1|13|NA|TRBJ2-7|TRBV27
CASRTGQGYEQYF
TGTGCCAGCAGGACTGGACAGGGCTACGAGCAGTACTTC
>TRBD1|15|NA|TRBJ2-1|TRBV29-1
CSARVTGGPYNEQFF
TGCAGCGCCAGGGTAACAGGGGGCCCCTACAATGAGCAGTTCTTC
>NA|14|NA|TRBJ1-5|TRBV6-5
CASSRAGGNQPQHF
TGTGCCAGCAGCCGTGCGGGTGGCAATCAGCCCCAGCATTTT